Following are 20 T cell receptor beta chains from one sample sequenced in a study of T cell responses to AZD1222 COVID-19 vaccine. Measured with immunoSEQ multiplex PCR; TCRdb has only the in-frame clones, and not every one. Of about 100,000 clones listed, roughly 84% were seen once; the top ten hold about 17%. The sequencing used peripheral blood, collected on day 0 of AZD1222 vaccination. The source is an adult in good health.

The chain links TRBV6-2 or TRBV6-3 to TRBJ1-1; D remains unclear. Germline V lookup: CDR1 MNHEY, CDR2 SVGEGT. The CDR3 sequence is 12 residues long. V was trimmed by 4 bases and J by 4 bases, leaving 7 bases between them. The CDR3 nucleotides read TGTGCCAGCAGTTTTATTAGCACTGAAGCTTTCTTT. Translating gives CASSFISTEAFF.

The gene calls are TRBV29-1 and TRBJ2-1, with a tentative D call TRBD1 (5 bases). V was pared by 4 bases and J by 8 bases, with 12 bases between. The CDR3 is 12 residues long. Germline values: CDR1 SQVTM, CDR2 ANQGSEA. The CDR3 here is CSVVQGAHEQFF. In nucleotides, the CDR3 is TGCAGCGTTGTGCAGGGTGCCCATGAGCAGTTCTTC.

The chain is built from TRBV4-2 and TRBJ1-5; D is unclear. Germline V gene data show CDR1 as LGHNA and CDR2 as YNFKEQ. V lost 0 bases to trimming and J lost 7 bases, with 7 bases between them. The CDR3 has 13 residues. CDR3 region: CASSQDEGQPQHF. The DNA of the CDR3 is TGTGCCAGCAGCCAAGACGAGGGCCAGCCCCAGCATTTT.

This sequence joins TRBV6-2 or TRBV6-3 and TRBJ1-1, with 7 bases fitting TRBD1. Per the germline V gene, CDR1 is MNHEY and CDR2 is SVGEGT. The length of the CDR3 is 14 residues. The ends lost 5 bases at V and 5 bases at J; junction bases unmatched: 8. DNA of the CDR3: TGTGCCAGCAGTCAACTGGACAGGCGGACTGAAGCTTTCTTT. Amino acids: CASSQLDRRTEAFF.

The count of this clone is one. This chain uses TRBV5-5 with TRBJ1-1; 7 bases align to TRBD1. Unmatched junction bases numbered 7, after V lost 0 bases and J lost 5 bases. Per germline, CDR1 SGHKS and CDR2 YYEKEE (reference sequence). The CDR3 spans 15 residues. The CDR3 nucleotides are TGTGCCAGCAGCTTGGCTCCGACAGGGACGACTGAAGCTTTCTTT. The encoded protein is CASSLAPTGTTEAFF.

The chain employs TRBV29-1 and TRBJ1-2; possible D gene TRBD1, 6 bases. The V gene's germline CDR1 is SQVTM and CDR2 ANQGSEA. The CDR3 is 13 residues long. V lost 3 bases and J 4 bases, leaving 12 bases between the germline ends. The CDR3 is CSVEGDISYGYTF. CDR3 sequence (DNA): TGCAGCGTTGAGGGGGACATCTCCTATGGCTACACCTTC.

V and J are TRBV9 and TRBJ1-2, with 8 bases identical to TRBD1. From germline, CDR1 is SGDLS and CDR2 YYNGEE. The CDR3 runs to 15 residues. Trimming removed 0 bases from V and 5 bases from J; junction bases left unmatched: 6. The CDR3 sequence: CASSVDDRGEYGYTF. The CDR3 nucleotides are TGTGCCAGCAGCGTAGATGACAGGGGCGAATATGGCTACACCTTC.

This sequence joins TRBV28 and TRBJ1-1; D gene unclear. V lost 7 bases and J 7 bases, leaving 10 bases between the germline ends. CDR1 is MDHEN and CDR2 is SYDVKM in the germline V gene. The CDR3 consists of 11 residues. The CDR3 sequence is CASTNKYEAFF. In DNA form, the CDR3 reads TGTGCCAGCACTAACAAATATGAAGCTTTCTTT.

The CDR3 bases are TGCGCCAGCAGCTTACCCGGCACAGATACGCAGTATTTT. It encodes CASSLPGTDTQYF. The chain carries TRBV5-1 and TRBJ2-3; no clear D gene. In germline, CDR1 is SGHRS, CDR2 YFSETQ. Trimming pared 2 bases from V and 1 base from J, leaving 5 bases between. The CDR3 has 13 residues.

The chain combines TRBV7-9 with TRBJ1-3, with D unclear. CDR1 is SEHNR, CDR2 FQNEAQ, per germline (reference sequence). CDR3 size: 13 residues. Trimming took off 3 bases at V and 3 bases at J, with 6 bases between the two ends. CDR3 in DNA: TGTGCCAGCAGCTTCGGCGATGGAAACACCATATATTTT. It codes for CASSFGDGNTIYF.

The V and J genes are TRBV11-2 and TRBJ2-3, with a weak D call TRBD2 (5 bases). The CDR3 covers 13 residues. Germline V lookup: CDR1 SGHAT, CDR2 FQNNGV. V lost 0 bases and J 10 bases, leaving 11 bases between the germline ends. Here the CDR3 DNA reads TGTGCCAGCAGCTTAGACTCCCTAGCTCCGCAGTATTTT. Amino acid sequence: CASSLDSLAPQYF.

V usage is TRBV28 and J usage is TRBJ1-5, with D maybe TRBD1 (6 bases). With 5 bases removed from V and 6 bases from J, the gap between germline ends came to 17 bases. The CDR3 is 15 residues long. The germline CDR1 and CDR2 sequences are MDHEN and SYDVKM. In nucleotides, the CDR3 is TGTGCCAGCAGTCCCCCCAGGGGCTGGGGTCAGCCCCAGCATTTT. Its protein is CASSPPRGWGQPQHF.

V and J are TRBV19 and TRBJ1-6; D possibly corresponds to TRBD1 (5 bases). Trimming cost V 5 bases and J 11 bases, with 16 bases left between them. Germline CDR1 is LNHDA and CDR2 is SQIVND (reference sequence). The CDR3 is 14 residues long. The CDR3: CASSPGLRGAPLHF. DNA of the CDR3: TGTGCCAGTAGTCCGGGACTGAGGGGTGCACCCCTCCACTTT.

The CDR3 coding sequence is TGCGCCAGCAGCCAAAGGACAGGGGAGAACACTGAAGCTTTCTTT. Its translation is CASSQRTGENTEAFF. This chain uses TRBV5-1 with TRBJ1-1, with 9 bases matching TRBD1. The CDR3 totals 15 residues. CDR1 is SGHRS and CDR2 is YFSETQ in the germline V gene. J was trimmed by 1 base and V by 4 bases; bases with no gene match: 5.

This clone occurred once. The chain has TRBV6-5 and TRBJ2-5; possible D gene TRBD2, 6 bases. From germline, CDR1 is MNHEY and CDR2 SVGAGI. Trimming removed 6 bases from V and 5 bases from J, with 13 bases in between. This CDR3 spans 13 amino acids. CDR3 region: CASSETSLETQYF. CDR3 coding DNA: TGTGCCAGCAGCGAGACTAGTCTTGAGACCCAGTACTTC.

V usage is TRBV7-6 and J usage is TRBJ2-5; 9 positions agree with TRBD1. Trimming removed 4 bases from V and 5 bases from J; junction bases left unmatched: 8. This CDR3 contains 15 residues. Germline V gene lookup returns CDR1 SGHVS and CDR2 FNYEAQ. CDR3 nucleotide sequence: TGTGCCAGCAGCTCGTTGGGGACAGGGAGGGAGACCCAGTACTTC. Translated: CASSSLGTGRETQYF.

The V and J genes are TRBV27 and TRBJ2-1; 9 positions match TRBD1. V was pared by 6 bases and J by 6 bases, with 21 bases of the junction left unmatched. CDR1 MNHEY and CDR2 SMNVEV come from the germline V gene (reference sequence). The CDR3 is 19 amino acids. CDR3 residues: CASRRPRDRDSLRLNEQFF. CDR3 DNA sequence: TGTGCCAGCAGACGTCCCCGGGACAGGGATTCTCTACGCCTCAATGAGCAGTTCTTC.

CDR3 protein: CATSDFLRGGELFF. CDR3 DNA: TGTGCCACCAGTGATTTCCTTCGAGGGGGGGAGCTGTTTTTT. V and J are TRBV24-1 and TRBJ2-2, with D tentatively TRBD2 (5 bases). Germline V CDR1 and CDR2: KGHDR, SFDVKD. The CDR3 runs to 14 residues. V lost 1 base, J lost 8 bases, and 10 bases lay in between.

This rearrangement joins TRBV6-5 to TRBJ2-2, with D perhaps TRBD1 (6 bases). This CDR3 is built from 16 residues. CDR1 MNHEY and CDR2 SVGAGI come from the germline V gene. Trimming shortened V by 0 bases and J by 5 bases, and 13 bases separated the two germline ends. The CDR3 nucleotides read TGTGCCAGCAGTTACTCCCGGGACACTAGGACCGGGGAGCTGTTTTTT. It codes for CASSYSRDTRTGELFF.

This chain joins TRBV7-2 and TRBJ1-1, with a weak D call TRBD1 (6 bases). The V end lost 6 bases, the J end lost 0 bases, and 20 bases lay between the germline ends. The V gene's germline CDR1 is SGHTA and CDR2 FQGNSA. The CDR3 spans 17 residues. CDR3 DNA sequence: TGTGCCAGCAGGCGTCCAGGGACAAGTCCTATGAACACTGAAGCTTTCTTT. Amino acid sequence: CASRRPGTSPMNTEAFF.